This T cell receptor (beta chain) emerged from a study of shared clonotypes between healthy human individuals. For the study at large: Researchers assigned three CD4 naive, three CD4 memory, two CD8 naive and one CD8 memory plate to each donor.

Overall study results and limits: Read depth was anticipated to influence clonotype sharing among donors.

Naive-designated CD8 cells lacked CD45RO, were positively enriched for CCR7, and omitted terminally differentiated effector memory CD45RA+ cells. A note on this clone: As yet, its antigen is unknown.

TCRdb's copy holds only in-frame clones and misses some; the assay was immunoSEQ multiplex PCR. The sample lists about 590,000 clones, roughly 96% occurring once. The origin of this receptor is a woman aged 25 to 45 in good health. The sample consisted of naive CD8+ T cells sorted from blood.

The CDR3 nucleotides are TGTGCCAGTAGACCAAATCGGGACAGTTTCATGAACACTGAAGCTTTCTTT. Translated, it gives CASRPNRDSFMNTEAFF. V is TRBV19 and J is TRBJ1-1, with 7 bases matching TRBD1. V was pared by 6 bases and J by 0 bases, with 13 bases of the junction left unmatched. The CDR3 sequence is 17 residues long. Germline CDR1 and CDR2: LNHDA and SQIVND (reference sequence).